Listed below are T cell receptor beta chains from one sample, sequenced in a study of blood T cell repertoires in COVID-19. TCRdb's table, derived via immunoSEQ multiplex PCR, lists solely in-frame clones and lacks some. The sample shows about 170,000 clones, roughly 88% of them seen only once. The sample taken for sequencing was peripheral blood. The receptors here all came from an elderly man with COVID-19, enrolled during active disease. CDR3s include the opening cysteine and the closing phenylalanine or tryptophan. Fields, in order: clone size, D gene, V gene, J gene, CDR3 length, CDR3 DNA, CDR3 protein. A D gene is named only where the DNA matches it firmly. Size is omitted from some rows. Given values are once, few, many or a class for expanded clones.

>NA|TRBD2|TRBV2|TRBJ2-3|14
TGTGCCAGCAGTGTGCGGGGAGGGGCAGATACGCAGTATTTT
CASSVRGGADTQYF
>NA|TRBD1|TRBV5-6|TRBJ1-2|17
TGTGCCAGCAGCCGCCGGGACAGGGAATTTTTGGACTATGGCTACACCTTC
CASSRRDREFLDYGYTF
>NA|NA|TRBV3-1/TRBV3-2|TRBJ1-2|14
TGTGCCAGCAGCCCCGTGGGGGGGGCGGATGGCTACACCTTC
CASSPVGGADGYTF
>NA|NA|TRBV2|TRBJ2-2|14
TGTGCCAGCAGTGGTGAGGCGAACACCGGGGAGCTGTTTTTT
CASSGEANTGELFF
>few|TRBD1|TRBV2|TRBJ1-6|14
TGTGCCAGCAGTCCTGGGACAGGCAATTCACCCCTCCACTTT
CASSPGTGNSPLHF
>NA|NA|TRBV4-2|TRBJ1-5|16
TGTGCCAGCAGCCAAGATCCTCAGGGATACAATCAGCCCCAGCATTTT
CASSQDPQGYNQPQHF
>NA|NA|TRBV28|TRBJ2-2|13
TGTGCCAGCAGTCCGGCGAACACCGGGGAGCTGTTTTTT
CASSPANTGELFF
>NA|NA|TRBV10-2|TRBJ1-4|14
TGCGCCAGCAGGAAGGGGGAAGGCAATGAAAAACTGTTTTTT
CASRKGEGNEKLFF
>NA|NA|TRBV6-5|TRBJ2-7|13
TGTGCCAGCAGTAGTGTCGGGGCCTACGAGCAGTACTTC
CASSSVGAYEQYF
>NA|NA|TRBV11-2|TRBJ2-7|17
TGTGCCAGCAGCTTAGATTTAGGGGGCAGGGGGGAAAACGAGCAGTACTTC
CASSLDLGGRGENEQYF
>NA|NA|TRBV27|TRBJ1-5|14
TGTGCCAGCAGGATTGGACACGGCAATCAGCCCCAGCATTTT
CASRIGHGNQPQHF
>NA|NA|TRBV2|TRBJ1-4|13
TGTGCCAGCTCGGGACATATGGGTGAAAAACTGTTTTTT
CASSGHMGEKLFF
>NA|TRBD1|TRBV6-5|TRBJ1-2|14
TGTGCCAGCAGTTACGGGGGACAGGGCGGAGGCTACACCTTC
CASSYGGQGGGYTF
>NA|TRBD1|TRBV5-4|TRBJ1-2|13
TGTGCCAGCAGCTCGGACAGGGCCTATGGCTACACCTTC
CASSSDRAYGYTF
>NA|TRBD2|TRBV18|TRBJ2-3|15
TGTGCCAGCTCACCACGTCTAGCGGGCACAGATACGCAGTATTTT
CASSPRLAGTDTQYF
>NA|NA|TRBV2|TRBJ1-6|16
TGTGCCAGCAGTGAACGACAGAGCTCCTATAATTCACCCCTCCACTTT
CASSERQSSYNSPLHF
>NA|NA|TRBV3-1/TRBV3-2|TRBJ1-3|14
TGTGCCAGCAGCCAAAGACAGACTGGAAACACCATATATTTT
CASSQRQTGNTIYF
>NA|NA|TRBV27|TRBJ2-7|14
TGTGCCAGCAGTTTATTGGGGCCAGTCTACGAGCAGTACTTC
CASSLLGPVYEQYF
>few|NA|TRBV7-9|TRBJ1-2|13
TGTGCCAGCAGCTCACTACAAGACCGGGGCTACACCTTC
CASSSLQDRGYTF
>NA|TRBD2|TRBV5-1|TRBJ2-3|17
TGCGCCAGCAGCGCCTCCATAGCGGGGTACAGCACAGATACGCAGTATTTT
CASSASIAGYSTDTQYF
>NA|TRBD1|TRBV5-8|TRBJ2-1|15
TGTGCCAGCAGCTTGAAAGGACAGGCGAGAGATGAGCAGTTCTTC
CASSLKGQARDEQFF
>NA|NA|TRBV6-5|TRBJ2-7|13
TGTGCCAGCAGTCAGGCGCCCACTTACGAGCAGTACTTC
CASSQAPTYEQYF
>NA|NA|TRBV25-1|TRBJ1-2|14
TGTGCCACCCACGGAACGGGCGCGGGCTATGGCTACACCTTC
CATHGTGAGYGYTF
>NA|TRBD1|TRBV5-1|TRBJ1-2|13
TGCGCCAGCAACCTGGACAGGGCTGGTGGCTACACCTTC
CASNLDRAGGYTF
>NA|TRBD2|TRBV6-2/TRBV6-3|TRBJ2-4|19
TGTGCCAGCAGCATTAGGGACGGCTGGACTAGGCTAGCCAAAAACATTCAGTACTTC
CASSIRDGWTRLAKNIQYF
>NA|NA|TRBV29-1|TRBJ2-2|14
TGCAGCGTTGGGACGGGGGCGAACACCGGGGAGCTGTTTTTT
CSVGTGANTGELFF
>NA|NA|TRBV29-1|TRBJ1-5|13
TGCAGCGCCTGGACTGCGTCGGGCCAGCCCCAGCATTTT
CSAWTASGQPQHF
>NA|NA|TRBV4-2|TRBJ2-2|17
TGTGCCAGCAGCCAAGACCGGGACACACAAATCACCGGGGAGCTGTTTTTT
CASSQDRDTQITGELFF
>NA|TRBD1|TRBV6-6|TRBJ1-4|16
TGTGCCAGCAGGCGACGACAGGGGGAAAACATGGAAAAACTGTTTTTT
CASRRRQGENMEKLFF
>NA|TRBD1|TRBV7-9|TRBJ1-2|13
TGTGCCAGCAGCCATACAGGGGCGGGTGGCTACACCTTC
CASSHTGAGGYTF